The 27 T cell receptor beta chains given below trace back to one sample, sequenced in a study of cytomegalovirus exposure and HLA in healthy donors. With 60 Vbeta and 13 Jbeta primers, the PCR was carried out. Measured with immunoSEQ multiplex PCR; TCRdb has only the in-frame clones, and not every one. The top ten hold less than 3.5% of the sample, which has roughly 100,000 clones, approximately 64% seen once. Input material: PBMCs. The receptors originated from a woman aged 45-60 years in good health and CMV-seronegative.

The chain recombines TRBV5-1 with TRBJ2-7; possible D gene TRBD1, 5 bases. The CDR3 is 16 amino acids. Trimming pared 1 base from V and 2 bases from J, leaving 16 bases between. CDR1 and CDR2 (germline): SGHRS, YFSETQ. CDR3 region: CASSLLGQGSTYEQYF. The DNA for the CDR3 is TGCGCCAGCAGCTTGTTAGGCCAGGGTAGTACCTACGAGCAGTACTTC.

The genes are TRBV15 and TRBJ2-1, with TRBD2 matching over 9 bases. The V segment lost 0 bases and the J segment 8 bases; nucleotides outside the gene matches: 17. The CDR3 contains 19 residues. Germline V gene sequence: CDR1 LNHNV, CDR2 YYDKDF (reference sequence). The chain's CDR3 is CATSREAFSGRRSADEQFF. The DNA of the CDR3 is TGTGCCACCAGCAGAGAGGCCTTTAGCGGGAGAAGATCTGCGGATGAGCAGTTCTTC. The whole variable domain, remainder taken from reference TRBV15 and TRBJ2-1, is DAMVIQNPRYQVTQFGKPVTLSCSQTLNHNVMYWYQQKSSQAPKLLFHYYDKDFNNEADTPDNFQSRRPNTSFCFLDIRSPGLGDTAMYLCATSREAFSGRRSADEQFFGPGTRLTVL.

The chain combines TRBV20-1 with TRBJ1-2, with 7 bases fitting TRBD1. With 6 bases clipped from V and 6 bases from J, the junction kept 4 bases outside the gene matches. Germline V gene data show CDR1 as DFQATT and CDR2 as SNEGSKA (reference sequence). The CDR3 spans 11 residues. This CDR3 reads CSAWTGHGYTF. The CDR3 DNA reads as TGCAGTGCCTGGACAGGCCATGGCTACACCTTC.

The genes are TRBV6-5 and TRBJ2-5; TRBD2 agrees at 9 bases. CDR1 is MNHEY and CDR2 is SVGAGI in the germline V gene. Trimming at V came to 4 bases and at J to 5 bases, leaving 5 bases not matched to a gene. The CDR3 extends over 14 amino acids. CDR3 region: CASSLAGVFETQYF. CDR3 sequence (DNA): TGTGCCAGCAGTTTAGCGGGAGTTTTTGAGACCCAGTACTTC.

The chain has TRBV6-6 and TRBJ2-5; TRBD2 is a possible D gene (7 bases). The CDR3 is 16 amino acids. The germline V gene has CDR1 MNHNY and CDR2 SVGAGI (reference sequence). V shed 7 bases and J shed 2 bases, with 20 bases lying between them. The CDR3 sequence is CASTLGAGVSQETQYF. The CDR3, as DNA: TGTGCCAGCACCTTGGGGGCGGGAGTATCGCAAGAGACCCAGTACTTC.

The rearrangement links TRBV6-5 to TRBJ1-6; 9 nucleotides line up with TRBD1. CDR1 MNHEY and CDR2 SVGAGI come from the germline V gene. V lost 7 bases to trimming and J lost 7 bases; unmatched junction nucleotides: 8. CDR3 length equals 15 residues. CDR3 sequence (DNA): TGTGCCAGCAAGCAACAGGGGGCGGTCAATTCACCCCTCCACTTT. It is translated as CASKQQGAVNSPLHF.

The chain has TRBV29-1 and TRBJ1-1, with a weak D call TRBD1 (6 bases). V was clipped by 3 bases and J by 3 bases, with 14 bases between them. This CDR3 has 14 residues. Germline V gene lookup returns CDR1 SQVTM and CDR2 ANQGSEA. This CDR3 is CSVDRGGMYTEAFF. DNA of the CDR3: TGCAGCGTTGATAGGGGGGGTATGTACACTGAAGCTTTCTTT.

The chain employs TRBV5-1 and TRBJ1-2; unclear D gene. Trimming removed 5 bases from V and 4 bases from J, with 27 bases in between. This CDR3 contains 18 residues. In germline, CDR1 is SGHRS, CDR2 YFSETQ. The CDR3 protein is CASSRSGSILSVRYGYTF. The CDR3 nucleotides are TGCGCCAGCAGTCGTAGCGGGTCAATCCTTTCAGTACGCTATGGCTACACCTTC.

This chain connects TRBV7-9 to TRBJ2-7; possible D gene TRBD2, 6 bases. CDR1 is SEHNR and CDR2 is FQNEAQ in the germline V gene (reference sequence). V shed 4 bases and J shed 5 bases, with 12 bases lying between them. This CDR3 has 13 amino acids. CDR3 bases: TGTGCCAGCAGCTACCTAGCGATCCACGAGCAGTACTTC. It specifies CASSYLAIHEQYF.

J is TRBJ1-6 and V is TRBV7-9, with 9 positions matching TRBD1. The CDR3 covers 14 residues. The germline gives CDR1 SEHNR, CDR2 FQNEAQ (reference sequence). Germline trimming cut 4 bases from V and 9 bases from J; bases unmatched to any gene: 4. The CDR3 loop reads CASSWTGDSSPLHF. For the CDR3, the DNA is TGTGCCAGCAGCTGGACAGGGGACAGTTCACCCCTCCACTTT.

This clone was observed a single time. V usage is TRBV19 and J usage is TRBJ2-5; TRBD2 matches at 9 bases. This CDR3 spans 13 amino acids. With 9 bases clipped from V and 5 bases from J, the junction kept 7 bases outside the gene matches. Germline loops: CDR1 LNHDA, CDR2 SQIVND (reference sequence). CDR3 residues: CASSAGGRETQYF. In DNA form, the CDR3 reads TGTGCCAGCTCAGCGGGGGGCCGGGAGACCCAGTACTTC.

V usage is TRBV15 and J usage is TRBJ1-1; D unclear. Looked up from germline, CDR1 is LNHNV and CDR2 is YYDKDF (reference sequence). CDR3 length equals 14 residues. V was pared by 0 bases and J by 2 bases, with 7 bases between. The CDR3: CATSRETVNTEAFF. The CDR3 DNA reads TGTGCCACCAGCAGAGAAACTGTTAACACTGAAGCTTTCTTT.

The J gene is TRBJ2-3, the V gene TRBV12-5, with a weak D call TRBD2 (6 bases). Germline assignment: CDR1 LGHNT and CDR2 FRNRAP. There are 15 residues in the CDR3. V dropped 0 bases and J dropped 5 bases, with 12 bases sitting between them. The CDR3 bases are TGTGCTAGTGGTTTGGTAAGACTAGTGCAAGATACGCAGTATTTT. Protein sequence: CASGLVRLVQDTQYF. The full variable domain, in which reference TRBV12-5 and TRBJ2-3 provide the parts outside the CDR3, is DARVTQTPRHKVTEMGQEVTMRCQPILGHNTVFWYRQTMMQGLELLAYFRNRAPLDDSGMPKDRFSAEMPDATLATLKIQPSEPRDSAVYFCASGLVRLVQDTQYFGPGTRLTVL.

The chain has TRBV19 and TRBJ1-4, with D unclear. This CDR3 contains 13 residues. With 4 bases removed from V and 5 bases from J, the gap between germline ends came to 8 bases. Germline assignment: CDR1 LNHDA and CDR2 SQIVND (reference sequence). The CDR3 loop reads CASSSGGNEKLFF. The CDR3 DNA sequence: TGTGCCAGTAGTAGCGGTGGAAATGAAAAACTGTTTTTT.

The chain carries TRBV7-9 and TRBJ1-3, with a possible D match to TRBD1 (6 bases). This CDR3 spans 15 amino acids. Per germline, CDR1 SEHNR and CDR2 FQNEAQ (reference sequence). The V end was cut by 2 bases, the J end by 4 bases, with 12 bases between. Here the CDR3 reads CASSLSQGQGNTIYF. In DNA form, the CDR3 reads TGTGCCAGCAGCTTATCGCAGGGGCAAGGAAACACCATATATTTT.

The rearrangement joins TRBV30 to TRBJ2-1; 8 nucleotides match TRBD2. The CDR3 runs 13 residues. Germline CDR1 and CDR2: GTSNPN and SVGIG (reference sequence). V shed 2 bases, J shed 15 bases, and the junction held 12 bases outside the gene matches. Here the CDR3 reads CAWSLDGTSGTFF. The CDR3 DNA is TGTGCCTGGAGTCTAGACGGGACTAGTGGAACGTTCTTC.

The CDR3 spells CASSRQGQGFSPLHF. The CDR3 coding sequence is TGTGCCAGCAGTAGACAGGGACAGGGTTTTTCACCCCTCCACTTT. The chain couples TRBV2 to TRBJ1-6, with 9 bases aligning to TRBD1. The V gene's germline CDR1 is SNHLY and CDR2 FYNNEI. This CDR3 has 15 residues. J gave up 9 bases and V 5 bases, and 8 bases lay outside the gene matches.

This clone turned up a few times. This rearrangement joins TRBV5-1 to TRBJ2-4; the match to TRBD1 covers 8 bases. With V trimmed by 3 bases and J by 8 bases, 4 bases remained unmatched. Germline CDR1 and CDR2: SGHRS and YFSETQ. The CDR3 extends over 13 amino acids. The CDR3 sequence is CASSSGQGDIQYF. DNA of the CDR3: TGCGCCAGCAGCTCCGGACAGGGCGACATTCAGTACTTC.

This sequence joins TRBV6-4 and TRBJ2-7, with D tentatively TRBD2 (6 bases). The CDR3 covers 15 residues. V lost 3 bases to trimming and J lost 2 bases, with 14 bases between them. Germline loops: CDR1 MRHNA, CDR2 SNTAGT. CDR3 in amino acids: CASSEYGGETYEQYF. The CDR3 DNA reads as TGTGCCAGCAGTGAATACGGGGGAGAAACCTACGAGCAGTACTTC.

The CDR3: CASSTTIAGVEQFF. In DNA, the CDR3 is TGTGCCAGCAGCACAACTATAGCGGGAGTAGAGCAGTTCTTC. The genes are TRBV7-9 and TRBJ2-1; 9 bases match TRBD2. The CDR3 is made up of 14 amino acids. The J segment lost 10 bases and the V segment lost 5 bases, leaving 9 bases of the junction unmatched. Germline V lookup: CDR1 SEHNR, CDR2 FQNEAQ (reference sequence). The full variable domain, with the rest looked up from reference TRBV7-9 and TRBJ2-1, is DTGVSQNPRHKITKRGQNVTFRCDPISEHNRLYWYRQTLGQGPEFLTYFQNEAQLEKSRLLSDRFSAERPKGSFSTLEIQRTEQGDSAMYLCASSTTIAGVEQFFGPGTRLTVL.

V usage is TRBV5-4 and J usage is TRBJ1-1, with TRBD1 matching 7 bases. Germline CDR1 reads SGHNT; CDR2 reads YYREEE (reference sequence). The trim removed 5 bases at V and 3 bases at J, leaving 7 bases unmatched. This CDR3 is built from 14 residues. CDR3 in amino acids: CASRRTGVHTEAFF. The CDR3 nucleotides read TGTGCCAGCAGAAGAACAGGGGTACACACTGAAGCTTTCTTT. Full variable domain (rest looked up from reference TRBV5-4 and TRBJ1-1): ETGVTQSPTHLIKTRGQQVTLRCSSQSGHNTVSWYQQALGQGPQFIFQYYREEENGRGNFPPRFSGLQFPNYSSELNVNALELDDSALYLCASRRTGVHTEAFFGQGTRLTVV.

This clone was recorded a few times. The chain carries TRBV25-1 and TRBJ2-7; 7 bases fit TRBD1. The CDR3 has 13 residues. Germline values: CDR1 MGHDK, CDR2 SYGVNS. J lost 3 bases, V lost 8 bases, and 7 bases had no gene match. The CDR3 DNA reads TGTGCCAGCGGAACTTACAGGGGCTACGAGCAGTACTTC. It yields the protein CASGTYRGYEQYF.

This clone was detected once. The rearrangement joins TRBV2 to TRBJ1-5; D ambiguous. CDR1 is SNHLY and CDR2 is FYNNEI in the germline V gene. The ends were cut back, 6 bases at V and 5 bases at J, with 11 bases in the middle. The CDR3 consists of 13 residues. The CDR3 DNA is TGTGCCAGCAGCCCTGGGAGGGATCAGCCCCAGCATTTT. It encodes CASSPGRDQPQHF.

The chain couples TRBV6-6 to TRBJ2-3; maybe TRBD1 (7 bases). The CDR3 runs 15 residues. The V end lost 5 bases, the J end lost 3 bases, and 15 bases lay between the germline ends. Per the germline V gene, CDR1 is MNHNY and CDR2 is SVGAGI (reference sequence). CDR3 amino acids: CASSGQTGRTDTQYF. The CDR3 nucleotides read TGTGCCAGCAGTGGTCAGACAGGGAGGACAGATACGCAGTATTTT.

The chain carries TRBV4-1 and TRBJ2-2; D possibly corresponds to TRBD2 (6 bases). The V gene's germline CDR1 is MGHRA and CDR2 YSYEKL. V shed 0 bases and J shed 5 bases, with 10 bases lying between them. CDR3 size: 15 residues. For the CDR3, the DNA is TGCGCCAGCAGCCAAGAGGAGGGAGGAACCGGGGAGCTGTTTTTT. Protein product: CASSQEEGGTGELFF.

This chain joins TRBV20-1 and TRBJ2-1; D is unresolved. Germline lookup yields CDR1 DFQATT and CDR2 SNEGSKA (reference sequence). The CDR3 covers 11 residues. V lost 6 bases, J lost 9 bases, and 12 bases lay in between. The DNA for the CDR3 is TGCAGTGCCATAATTAGCCTTGAGCAGTTCTTC. Translation: CSAIISLEQFF.

The rearrangement uses TRBV27 and TRBJ2-7; TRBD2 aligns across 8 bases. The CDR3 runs to 15 residues. In germline, CDR1 is MNHEY, CDR2 SMNVEV (reference sequence). V was clipped by 2 bases and J by 2 bases; unmatched bases: 5. CDR3 in amino acids: CASSLSPGGTYEQYF. The DNA for the CDR3 is TGTGCCAGCAGTTTAAGTCCGGGAGGGACCTACGAGCAGTACTTC.